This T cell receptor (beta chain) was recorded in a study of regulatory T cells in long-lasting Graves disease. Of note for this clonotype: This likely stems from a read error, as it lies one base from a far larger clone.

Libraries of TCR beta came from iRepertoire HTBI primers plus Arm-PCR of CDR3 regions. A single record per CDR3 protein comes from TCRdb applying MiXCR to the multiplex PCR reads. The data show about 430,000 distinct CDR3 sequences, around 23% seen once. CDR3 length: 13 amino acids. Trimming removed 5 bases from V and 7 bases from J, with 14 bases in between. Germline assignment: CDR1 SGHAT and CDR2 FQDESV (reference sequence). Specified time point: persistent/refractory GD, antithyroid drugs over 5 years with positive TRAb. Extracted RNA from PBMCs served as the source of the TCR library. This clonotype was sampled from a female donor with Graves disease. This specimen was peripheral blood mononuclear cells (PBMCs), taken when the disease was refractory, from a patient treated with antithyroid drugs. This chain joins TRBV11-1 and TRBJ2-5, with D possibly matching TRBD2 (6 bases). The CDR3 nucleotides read TGTGCCAGCAGCCCGCCGGAGGAGGGGACCCAGTACTTC. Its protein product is CASSPPEEGTQYF.